This TCR beta chain was documented in a study of a mutant IDH1 vaccine in newly diagnosed glioma. About this clone itself: The antigen remains unidentified.

The time point here: week 5, during vaccination. Vaccine doses each comprised 300 ug of mutant IDH1 20-mer peptide, with topical imiquimod. Profiling relied on immunoSEQ multiplex PCR, and the TCRdb table lists in-frame clones only, not all of them. This sample has roughly 30,000 clones; approximately 88% occur once, and the top ten carry around 18%. The CDR3 runs 15 residues. CDR1 is SGHTA, CDR2 FQGNSA, per germline. V shed 1 base and J 4 bases; nucleotides not matched to a gene: 6. The clonotype originates from a man younger than 35 with glioma. Sequencing used PBMCs, obtained from a glioma patient whose treatment included an IDH1 peptide vaccine. This sequence joins TRBV7-2 and TRBJ1-1; 7 nucleotides line up with TRBD1. In DNA, the CDR3 is TGTGCCAGCAGCTTAGGAGGTAGGGGGCCCACTGAAGCTTTCTTT. Its protein product is CASSLGGRGPTEAFF.